Following are 5 T cell receptor beta chains from one sample sequenced in a study of shared clonotypes between healthy human individuals. Here immunoSEQ multiplex PCR was the method, and the copy in TCRdb shows in-frame clones only, minus some. The top ten clones hold 0.39% of a sample with 2 million to 2.5 million clones, about 92% of them seen once. The material sequenced was naive CD4+ T cells from PBMCs. As for subset: CD45RA+ positively selected. The source is a man between 18 and 35 years old in good health. Some clones in this sample may be carry-over from other donors' samples.

V usage is TRBV7-3 and J usage is TRBJ2-7, with 8 bases that match TRBD1. This CDR3 has 13 amino acids. CDR1 and CDR2 from the germline V gene are SGHTA and FQGTGA. The junction had 5 bases not matched to a gene; V was cut back by 4 bases and J by 6 bases. In nucleotides, the CDR3 is TGTGCCAGCAGCTACGACAGGGGTGGCGAGCAGTACTTC. It translates to CASSYDRGGEQYF.

This clone was counted once. The V call is TRBV4-3, the J call TRBJ2-2, with TRBD2 matching over 8 bases. The CDR3 runs to 16 residues. V lost 4 bases, J lost 5 bases, and 9 bases stayed unmatched. Germline CDR1 LGHNA, CDR2 YSLEER. The CDR3 region is CASSLRTSGSTGELFF. CDR3 in DNA: TGCGCCAGCAGCCTTAGAACCAGCGGGAGTACCGGGGAGCTGTTTTTT.

The gene calls are TRBV7-3 and TRBJ1-1; D unclear. The length of the CDR3 is 13 residues. Trimming took off 5 bases at V and 0 bases at J, with 7 bases between the two ends. The germline gives CDR1 SGHTA, CDR2 FQGTGA. DNA of the CDR3: TGTGCCAGCAGCACCAGTGTGAACACTGAAGCTTTCTTT. It is translated as CASSTSVNTEAFF.

The V gene is TRBV28, the J gene TRBJ2-1; 12 nucleotides agree with TRBD2. CDR1 is MDHEN, CDR2 SYDVKM, per germline. V lost 6 bases, J lost 5 bases, and 5 bases stayed unmatched. The length of the CDR3 is 15 residues. The CDR3 sequence: CASSSTSGGNNEQFF. The DNA for the CDR3 is TGTGCCAGCAGCTCTACTAGCGGGGGGAACAATGAGCAGTTCTTC. Full variable domain (missing parts from reference TRBV28 and TRBJ2-1): DVKVTQSSRYLVKRTGEKVFLECVQDMDHENMFWYRQDPGLGLRLIYFSYDVKMKEKGDIPEGYSVSREKKERFSLILESASTNQTSMYLCASSSTSGGNNEQFFGPGTRLTVL.

The chain joins TRBV28 to TRBJ1-1; D is unresolved. Deletions cut 5 bases from V and 2 bases from J, with 15 bases between. The CDR3 contains 15 residues. Germline V gene lookup returns CDR1 MDHEN and CDR2 SYDVKM. CDR3 amino acids: CASSPLPRYNTEAFF. CDR3 DNA: TGTGCCAGCAGTCCTCTACCCCGGTATAACACTGAAGCTTTCTTT.